Presented here are 32 T cell receptor beta chains from one specimen sequenced in a study of beta chain features in type 1 diabetes. The study's findings and limits: Across all four CD4+ subsets, people with type 1 diabetes showed modestly shorter TCRB CDR3s.

Every isolated RNA sample was fully reverse transcribed, so sequencing captured expressed TCRB transcripts. Only in-frame clones appear in the TCRdb table, and some are missing; sequencing was by immunoSEQ multiplex PCR. The sample lists about 180,000 clones, 7.5% to 8.5% seen once, with 0.5% to 0.55% in the top ten. Antigens of these TCRs are unknown. Sequencing used central memory CD4+ T cells from blood. All receptors come from a man younger than 35 with type 1 diabetes.

The V and J genes are TRBV18 and TRBJ2-2, with D unresolved. The germline V and J ends were trimmed by 3 bases and 7 bases, with 9 bases remaining between them. Germline values: CDR1 KGHSH, CDR2 LQKENI. CDR3 length equals 13 residues. The DNA for the CDR3 is TGTGCCAGCTCACCTGCGGAGATCGGGGAGCTGTTTTTT. This codes for CASSPAEIGELFF.

This clone was seen a few times. The chain combines TRBV7-8 with TRBJ2-5; TRBD1 matches 10 bases. The CDR3 spans 17 residues. Germline-derived CDR1 and CDR2 are SGHVS and FQNEAQ. J was trimmed by 5 bases and V by 3 bases; bases with no gene match: 12. CDR3 region: CASSFQGGQGLIETQYF. CDR3 nucleotide sequence: TGTGCCAGCAGCTTCCAAGGGGGACAGGGGCTGATCGAGACCCAGTACTTC. The full variable domain, in which reference TRBV7-8 and TRBJ2-5 provide the parts outside the CDR3, is GAGVSQSPRYKVAKRGQDVALRCDPISGHVSLFWYQQALGQGPEFLTYFQNEAQLDKSGLPSDRFFAERPEGSVSTLKIQRTQQEDSAVYLCASSFQGGQGLIETQYFGPGTRLLVL.

This clone showed up just a few times. The V and J genes are TRBV30 and TRBJ1-5; possibly TRBD1 for D (6 bases). Trimming left V 0 bases short and J 3 bases short, with 9 bases between. The CDR3 covers 14 residues. CDR1 and CDR2 from the germline V gene are GTSNPN and SVGIG (reference sequence). CDR3 loop: CAWSVTGLNQPQHF. CDR3 DNA: TGTGCCTGGAGTGTCACAGGGCTCAATCAGCCCCAGCATTTT.

This chain links TRBV18 with TRBJ2-6, with D possibly TRBD2 on 7 matching bases. This CDR3 contains 19 residues. CDR1 is KGHSH, CDR2 LQKENI, per germline. V lost 6 bases and J 2 bases, leaving 23 bases between the germline ends. The CDR3 nucleotides read TGTGCCAGCTCCCCCGGCGAGGGGGGGGCAGCGGCTGGGGCCAACGTCCTGACTTTC. Its protein is CASSPGEGGAAAGANVLTF.

The CDR3: CAWTTTSGYYNEQFF. The CDR3 nucleotides read TGTGCCTGGACAACAACTAGCGGGTACTACAATGAGCAGTTCTTC. The genes are TRBV30 and TRBJ2-1, with 9 nucleotides matching TRBD2. Trimming at V came to 4 bases and at J to 3 bases, leaving 7 bases not matched to a gene. Germline CDR1 reads GTSNPN; CDR2 reads SVGIG (reference sequence). This CDR3 contains 15 residues.

This clone was counted a few times. The chain couples TRBV9 to TRBJ2-4, with TRBD1 matching over 9 bases. V shed 4 bases, J shed 7 bases, and the junction held 6 bases outside the gene matches. Germline CDR1 is SGDLS and CDR2 is YYNGEE. This CDR3 comprises 14 residues. The CDR3 loop reads CASSRTGVENIQYF. CDR3 nucleotide sequence: TGTGCCAGCAGCCGGACAGGGGTTGAGAACATTCAGTACTTC.

This clone has only a few counts. The V gene is TRBV5-4, the J gene TRBJ2-2, with TRBD2 matching 7 bases. V trimming: 0 bases; J trimming: 5 bases; junction bases outside the gene matches: 4. Germline V CDR1 and CDR2: SGHNT, YYREEE (reference sequence). This CDR3 has 15 amino acids. The CDR3 region is CASSLEGRGTGELFF. The DNA for the CDR3 is TGTGCCAGCAGCTTGGAGGGGCGGGGGACCGGGGAGCTGTTTTTT.

The CDR3 nucleotides are TGTGCCAGCAGTTATAGGAACACCGGGGAGCTGTTTTTT. Translating it yields CASSYRNTGELFF. The chain carries TRBV9 and TRBJ2-2; no definite D call. Trimming cost V 5 bases and J 1 base, with 6 bases left between them. CDR1 and CDR2 from the germline V gene are SGDLS and YYNGEE. This CDR3 region has 13 residues.

CDR3 in DNA: TGTGCCAGCAGCGTAGGGACAGGGGGAACCGGGGAGCTGTTTTTT. This translates into CASSVGTGGTGELFF. The gene calls are TRBV9 and TRBJ2-2; 10 bases align to TRBD1. The CDR3 is made up of 15 amino acids. CDR1 and CDR2 (germline): SGDLS, YYNGEE. With V trimmed by 0 bases and J by 5 bases, 1 base remained unmatched.

This clone has only a few counts. This chain links TRBV18 with TRBJ1-4; 10 bases line up with TRBD1. The CDR3 runs to 16 residues. With V trimmed by 1 base and J by 5 bases, 4 bases remained unmatched. Germline-derived CDR1 and CDR2 are KGHSH and LQKENI. The CDR3, as DNA: TGTGCCAGCTCACCACAACCGGGACAGGGGAATGAAAAACTGTTTTTT. Translation gives CASSPQPGQGNEKLFF.

A few counts support this clone. The rearrangement joins TRBV29-1 to TRBJ2-1; possible D gene TRBD1, 6 bases. In germline, CDR1 is SQVTM, CDR2 ANQGSEA. The V end was cut by 4 bases, the J end by 4 bases, with 17 bases between. The CDR3 is 15 amino acids. The CDR3 reads CSVGLSGVGYNEQFF. The DNA of the CDR3 is TGCAGCGTTGGACTGTCAGGGGTAGGATACAATGAGCAGTTCTTC.

The sample holds a few counts of this clone. The chain has TRBV2 and TRBJ2-7, with D possibly TRBD1 on 6 matching bases. Germline assignment: CDR1 SNHLY and CDR2 FYNNEI. The CDR3 runs 14 residues. V was pared by 4 bases and J by 2 bases, with 12 bases between. CDR3 DNA: TGTGCCAGCAGTGCCCAACCAGGGGCCTACGAGCAGTACTTC. Residues: CASSAQPGAYEQYF.

This sequence joins TRBV4-1 and TRBJ2-1; D is uncertain. Deletions cut 2 bases from V and 0 bases from J, with 14 bases between. The CDR3 runs to 17 residues. Germline CDR1 reads MGHRA; CDR2 reads YSYEKL. The DNA for the CDR3 is TGCGCCAGCAGCCAATTATTACCCACGAGCTCCTACAATGAGCAGTTCTTC. It codes for CASSQLLPTSSYNEQFF.

This clone was seen more than once but under ten times. This chain joins TRBV14 and TRBJ1-1, with D uncertain. The CDR3 runs 12 residues. Trimming shortened V by 0 bases and J by 11 bases, and 10 bases separated the two germline ends. Germline V gives CDR1 SGHDN, CDR2 FVKESK. The CDR3 protein is CASSQDALRAFF. For the CDR3, the DNA is TGTGCCAGCAGCCAAGATGCCCTTCGGGCTTTCTTT.

This clone was recorded at least ten times. The same CDR3 can be traced to other DNA sequences in this sample. This chain links TRBV15 with TRBJ2-3; no firm D call. There are 12 residues in the CDR3. V was pared by 0 bases and J by 6 bases, with 4 bases between. Germline V gene sequence: CDR1 LNHNV, CDR2 YYDKDF (reference sequence). CDR3 sequence reads: CATSRDQDTQYF. CDR3 coding DNA: TGTGCCACCAGCAGAGATCAGGATACGCAGTATTTT.

This clone came up many times. V usage is TRBV13 and J usage is TRBJ2-2; 11 bases fit TRBD1. This CDR3 is 16 amino acids long. Germline trimming cut 5 bases from V and 3 bases from J; bases unmatched to any gene: 5. Germline V gene data show CDR1 as PRHDT and CDR2 as FYEKMQ (reference sequence). CDR3 loop: CASSLLGQGDTGELFF. The CDR3 DNA reads TGTGCCAGCAGCCTCCTGGGACAGGGGGACACCGGGGAGCTGTTTTTT.

J is TRBJ2-3 and V is TRBV15, with D perhaps matching TRBD2 (5 bases). Deletions cut 0 bases from V and 6 bases from J, with 19 bases between. CDR3 length equals 17 residues. CDR1 and CDR2 from the germline V gene are LNHNV and YYDKDF (reference sequence). This chain's CDR3 is CATSRESLSLAPDTQYF. The CDR3 DNA reads TGTGCCACCAGCAGAGAATCCTTATCGCTAGCCCCCGATACGCAGTATTTT.

This clone was counted between two and nine times. The rearrangement joins TRBV11-2 to TRBJ2-7, with D possibly TRBD1 on 6 matching bases. The CDR3 is made up of 14 amino acids. The germline CDR1 and CDR2 sequences are SGHAT and FQNNGV. Trimming cost V 1 base and J 1 base, with 8 bases left between them. Here the CDR3 DNA reads TGTGCCAGCAGCTTAGGCAGGGGATCCTACGAGCAGTACTTC. It encodes CASSLGRGSYEQYF.

The chain is built from TRBV7-2 and TRBJ2-7, with D maybe TRBD2 (6 bases). Deletions cut 3 bases from V and 0 bases from J, with 9 bases between. The CDR3 is 14 residues long. Germline V gene data show CDR1 as SGHTA and CDR2 as FQGNSA. DNA for the CDR3: TGTGCCAGCAGCTTCGTCGGGAGCTCCTACGAGCAGTACTTC. Protein sequence: CASSFVGSSYEQYF.

This chain connects TRBV6-5 to TRBJ2-7, with 9 bases identical to TRBD2. With V trimmed by 0 bases and J by 6 bases, 3 bases remained unmatched. This CDR3 is 14 amino acids long. Germline V CDR1 and CDR2: MNHEY, SVGAGI. CDR3 DNA: TGTGCCAGCAGTTACTCTAGCGGGAGAACCGAGCAGTACTTC. Its translation is CASSYSSGRTEQYF.

This clone occurred a few times. This chain uses TRBV9 with TRBJ2-7; TRBD1 matches at 7 bases. Germline-derived CDR1 and CDR2 are SGDLS and YYNGEE. J was trimmed by 2 bases and V by 0 bases; bases with no gene match: 2. The CDR3 is 14 residues long. CDR3 protein: CASSVGTGTYEQYF. As DNA, the CDR3 is TGTGCCAGCAGCGTAGGGACAGGAACCTACGAGCAGTACTTC. The full variable domain, its missing parts supplied by reference TRBV9 and TRBJ2-7, is DSGVTQTPKHLITATGQRVTLRCSPRSGDLSVYWYQQSLDQGLQFLIQYYNGEERAKGNILERFSAQQFPDLHSELNLSSLELGDSALYFCASSVGTGTYEQYFGPGTRLTVT.

The chain combines TRBV7-2 with TRBJ2-1, with D possibly TRBD2 on 6 matching bases. Trimming shortened V by 2 bases and J by 7 bases, and 9 bases separated the two germline ends. Germline loops: CDR1 SGHTA, CDR2 FQGNSA. This CDR3 is 13 amino acids long. The CDR3 sequence: CASSLNRGNEQFF. The CDR3 DNA sequence: TGTGCCAGCAGCTTAAATCGGGGGAATGAGCAGTTCTTC.

This clone was observed a few times. This chain connects TRBV7-6 to TRBJ2-5, with 7 bases that match TRBD2. The junction had 7 bases not matched to a gene; V was cut back by 0 bases and J by 6 bases. CDR3 size: 15 residues. Germline CDR1 reads SGHVS; CDR2 reads FNYEAQ. The CDR3 sequence is CASSLAPAREQTQYF. The CDR3 coding sequence is TGTGCCAGCAGCTTAGCGCCCGCGCGGGAGCAGACCCAGTACTTC.

This clone was observed a handful of times. The sample contains more than one DNA sequence encoding this CDR3. The chain is built from TRBV29-1 and TRBJ2-7; 8 bases fit TRBD1. CDR1 SQVTM and CDR2 ANQGSEA come from the germline V gene. This CDR3 comprises 13 residues. V trimming: 6 bases; J trimming: 0 bases; junction bases outside the gene matches: 4. CDR3 DNA: TGCAGCGTACGACAGGGGAGCTCCTACGAGCAGTACTTC. Translation: CSVRQGSSYEQYF.

The CDR3 is CASSQETGPSGEYF. In nucleotides, the CDR3 is TGTGCCAGCAGCCAAGAGACTGGGCCTTCGGGGGAGTACTTC. The chain joins TRBV14 to TRBJ2-7; D may be TRBD2 (6 bases). Germline values: CDR1 SGHDN, CDR2 FVKESK. V was cut by 0 bases and J by 11 bases, with 17 bases left in between. This CDR3 spans 14 amino acids.

This clone occurred a few times. This chain links TRBV7-2 with TRBJ2-1, with D hard to call. The CDR3 is 14 residues long. Trimming removed 1 base at V and 0 bases at J, with 4 bases between. CDR1 is SGHTA, CDR2 FQGNSA, per germline. DNA of the CDR3: TGTGCCAGCAGCTTAGACAGCTCCTACAATGAGCAGTTCTTC. It specifies CASSLDSSYNEQFF.

This chain connects TRBV23-1 to TRBJ1-1, with D possibly matching TRBD1 (6 bases). TRBV23-1 is sorted into the ORF group, with uncertain function. Between the trimmed V and J ends, which lost 1 base and 4 bases, there was a span of 16 bases. The CDR3 extends over 16 amino acids. The CDR3, as DNA: TGCGCCAGCAGTCAATGCCCAGGGGCGTGGGGCACTGAAGCTTTCTTT. It codes for CASSQCPGAWGTEAFF.

This clone occurred a few times. The chain is built from TRBV7-9 and TRBJ2-3; D is ambiguous. V lost 0 bases and J 0 bases, leaving 7 bases between the germline ends. Germline CDR1 reads SEHNR; CDR2 reads FQNEAQ (reference sequence). This CDR3 has 15 amino acids. CDR3 coding DNA: TGTGCCAGCAGCTTAGCAGCGCCCAGCACAGATACGCAGTATTTT. This gives the protein CASSLAAPSTDTQYF.

This clone was detected a few times. The rearrangement uses TRBV7-9 and TRBJ2-5; possible D gene TRBD1, 6 bases. V was cut by 5 bases and J by 5 bases, with 24 bases left in between. Germline V lookup: CDR1 SEHNR, CDR2 FQNEAQ (reference sequence). CDR3 size: 17 residues. This CDR3 is CASSPSGTGTPRETQYF. The CDR3 DNA sequence: TGTGCCAGCAGCCCGAGTGGAACCGGGACACCAAGGGAGACCCAGTACTTC.

The CDR3 loop reads CSVTGQYSYEQYF. The CDR3 DNA reads TGCAGCGTTACGGGACAGTACTCCTACGAGCAGTACTTC. V and J are TRBV29-1 and TRBJ2-7, with 7 bases matching TRBD1. CDR3 size: 13 residues. Germline trimming cut 5 bases from V and 0 bases from J; bases unmatched to any gene: 4. CDR1 is SQVTM and CDR2 is ANQGSEA in the germline V gene.

The CDR3 sequence: CASSWGPLYGYTF. As DNA, the CDR3 is TGTGCCAGCAGTTGGGGGCCACTATATGGCTACACCTTC. The chain joins TRBV6-5 to TRBJ1-2, with a possible D match to TRBD1 (6 bases). Germline V lookup: CDR1 MNHEY, CDR2 SVGAGI. The CDR3 consists of 13 residues. Trimming took 4 bases from V and 5 from J, leaving 11 bases between them.

This chain links TRBV19 with TRBJ2-3; D gene unclear. V was clipped by 7 bases and J by 0 bases, with 11 bases between them. CDR1 LNHDA and CDR2 SQIVND come from the germline V gene (reference sequence). The CDR3 extends over 14 amino acids. The CDR3 is CASKAKTSTDTQYF. The CDR3 DNA reads as TGTGCCAGTAAAGCTAAGACTAGCACAGATACGCAGTATTTT.